Below, 8 T cell receptor beta chains from the same sample are listed, as sequenced in a study of T-cell memory formation after mild COVID-19. TCRdb called the 5' RACE reads again in MiXCR, with one record for every CDR3 protein. This sample has hundreds of thousands of distinct CDR3 sequences; 15% to 20% occur once, and the top ten carry around 13%. Sequencing input: PBMCs or a T cell subset sorted from them (not recorded which). Receptors were obtained from an adult woman who had mild COVID-19 (a few samples of this study predate the infection). Cell type and time point are not known.

The chain is built from TRBV23-1 and TRBJ2-7; D possibly corresponds to TRBD2 (6 bases). TRBV23-1 belongs to the ORF category, with a function that is uncertain. V lost 1 base to trimming and J lost 7 bases, with 14 bases between them. The CDR3 runs 14 residues. CDR3 protein: CASSQWGRTVEQYF. Here the CDR3 DNA reads TGCGCCAGCAGTCAATGGGGGAGGACTGTTGAGCAGTACTTC.

The chain combines TRBV12-3 or TRBV12-4 with TRBJ1-1; D perhaps matches TRBD1 (5 bases). The V gene lost 5 bases and the J gene lost 0 bases, with 22 bases spanning the gap. The CDR3 runs to 18 residues. CDR3 region: CASSPIPWDRHLNTEAFF. CDR3 in DNA: TGTGCCAGCAGTCCGATACCCTGGGACCGGCACCTGAACACTGAAGCTTTCTTT.

This clonotype was counted between two and nine times. V is TRBV20-1 and J is TRBJ2-7; 10 bases are shared with TRBD2. This CDR3 comprises 14 residues. Germline-derived CDR1 and CDR2 are DFQATT and SNEGSKA (reference sequence). Trimming removed 5 bases from V and 2 bases from J; junction bases left unmatched: 6. The CDR3 DNA reads TGCAGTGCTTTTCCAGCGGGGGGGCCCTACGAGCAGTACTTC. The encoded protein is CSAFPAGGPYEQYF.

This clonotype was observed a few times. This chain joins TRBV5-1 and TRBJ2-7, with 8 bases lining up with TRBD2. V lost 6 bases, J lost 3 bases, and 5 bases stayed unmatched. From germline, CDR1 is SGHRS and CDR2 YFSETQ. CDR3 length: 13 residues. Here the CDR3 reads CASTPGTSYEQYF. In DNA form, the CDR3 reads TGCGCCAGCACCCCAGGGACTAGCTACGAGCAGTACTTC.

This clonotype was picked up a small number of times. V and J are TRBV14 and TRBJ2-1; no reliable D call. Germline V lookup: CDR1 SGHDN, CDR2 FVKESK. V was pared by 3 bases and J by 6 bases, with 15 bases between. The CDR3 spans 15 residues. This CDR3 reads CASSHPVGRANEQFF. The DNA of the CDR3 is TGTGCCAGCAGCCACCCAGTGGGCCGTGCCAATGAGCAGTTCTTC.

The chain has TRBV24-1 and TRBJ1-5; 9 bases are shared with TRBD1. The ends lost 2 bases at V and 1 base at J; junction bases unmatched: 2. CDR1 is KGHDR, CDR2 SFDVKD, per germline. This CDR3 spans 16 amino acids. The DNA for the CDR3 is TGTGCCACCAGTGATTCGACAGGGGGAAGCAATCAGCCCCAGCATTTT. Its protein is CATSDSTGGSNQPQHF.

V usage is TRBV6-5 and J usage is TRBJ2-7; 10 nucleotides line up with TRBD1. The junction had 4 bases not matched to a gene; V was cut back by 6 bases and J by 2 bases. The germline V gene has CDR1 MNHEY and CDR2 SVGAGI. CDR3 length: 14 residues. The CDR3 sequence: CASRMDRGAYEQYF. As DNA, the CDR3 is TGTGCCAGCAGGATGGACAGGGGGGCCTACGAGCAGTACTTC.

The table lists this clonotype with a few counts. The J gene is TRBJ2-3, the V gene TRBV5-1, with a weak D call TRBD1 (5 bases). V dropped 2 bases and J dropped 3 bases, with 13 bases sitting between them. The length of the CDR3 is 15 residues. Germline loops: CDR1 SGHRS, CDR2 YFSETQ. The CDR3 loop is CASSLDSSRTDTQYF. The DNA of the CDR3 is TGCGCCAGCAGCTTAGACAGTAGTCGGACAGATACGCAGTATTTT.